This record looks at one TCR beta chain sequence and its context. This CDR3 spans 15 amino acids. Trimming removed 1 base from V and 4 bases from J; junction bases left unmatched: 3. The germline gives CDR1 SGHAT, CDR2 FQNNGV. Per the study methods: Quantification of nucleated cells was approximated via reference gene primer amplification. TCRdb keeps only in-frame clones here, not all; method: immunoSEQ multiplex PCR. Clone size and V and J calls were adopted from that table, with D and trimming inferred from the DNA. The sample consists of more than 300,000 clones, 80% to 90% of them appearing once. The data originate from a study of blood T cell repertoires in COVID-19. Across the whole study: Acute and convalescent COVID-19 specimens originated in the United States, Italy and Spain. From T cells, B-cell-depleted T cells, or PBMCs came the material, which was cDNA or gDNA.

In Seattle, patients joined the study during active infection and were tracked longitudinally. Sequenced sample: peripheral blood. The TCR originated in a woman aged 45-65 years with COVID-19, enrolled during active disease. The chain is built from TRBV11-2 and TRBJ2-2, with 7 nucleotides matching TRBD2. CDR3 bases: TGTGCCAGCAGCTTAGTAGCGGGTCTCACCGGGGAGCTGTTTTTT. This encodes CASSLVAGLTGELFF.